This T cell receptor beta chain was sequenced during a study of T cell responses to AZD1222 COVID-19 vaccine. Germline values: CDR1 LGHDT, CDR2 YNNKEL (reference sequence). The CDR3 has 16 residues. V lost 0 bases to trimming and J lost 1 base, with 12 bases between them. Profiling relied on immunoSEQ multiplex PCR, and the TCRdb table lists in-frame clones only, not all of them. The sample lists 98,000 or so clones; approximately 84% were seen once. This chain joins TRBV3-1 (or the pseudogene TRBV3-2) and TRBJ1-1, with D possibly matching TRBD1 (6 bases). The receptor's source is an adult who received the AZD1222 COVID-19 vaccine. The source was peripheral blood, collected 28 days after the second AZD1222 dose. The CDR3 protein is CASSQDLTGRNTEAFF. The CDR3 region has the DNA TGTGCCAGCAGCCAAGATCTTACAGGGCGGAACACTGAAGCTTTCTTT.